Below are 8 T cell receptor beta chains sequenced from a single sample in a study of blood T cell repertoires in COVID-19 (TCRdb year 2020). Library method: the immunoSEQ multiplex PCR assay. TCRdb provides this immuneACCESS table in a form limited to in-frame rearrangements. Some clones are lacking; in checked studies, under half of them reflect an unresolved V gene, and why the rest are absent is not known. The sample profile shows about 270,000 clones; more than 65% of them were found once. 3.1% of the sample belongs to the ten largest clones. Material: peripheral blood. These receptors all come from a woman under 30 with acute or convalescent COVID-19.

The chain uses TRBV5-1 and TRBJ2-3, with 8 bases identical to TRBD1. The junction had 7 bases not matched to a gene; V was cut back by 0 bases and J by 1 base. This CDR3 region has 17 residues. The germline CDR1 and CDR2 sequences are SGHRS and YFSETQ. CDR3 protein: CASSLVGGRGRTDTQYF. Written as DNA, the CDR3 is TGCGCCAGCAGCTTGGTAGGCGGCAGGGGGCGCACAGATACGCAGTATTTT.

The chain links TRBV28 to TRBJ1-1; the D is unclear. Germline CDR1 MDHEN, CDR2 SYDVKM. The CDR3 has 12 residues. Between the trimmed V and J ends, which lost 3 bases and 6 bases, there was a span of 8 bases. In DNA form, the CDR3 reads TGTGCCAGCAGTTTGCGGGTACCTGAAGCTTTCTTT. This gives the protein CASSLRVPEAFF.

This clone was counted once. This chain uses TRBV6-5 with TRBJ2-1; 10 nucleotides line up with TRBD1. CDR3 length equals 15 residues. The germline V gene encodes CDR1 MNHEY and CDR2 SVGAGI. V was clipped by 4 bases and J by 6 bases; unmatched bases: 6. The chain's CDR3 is CASSSLRTGGNEQFF. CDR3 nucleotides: TGTGCCAGCAGTTCCCTTCGGACAGGGGGCAATGAGCAGTTCTTC.

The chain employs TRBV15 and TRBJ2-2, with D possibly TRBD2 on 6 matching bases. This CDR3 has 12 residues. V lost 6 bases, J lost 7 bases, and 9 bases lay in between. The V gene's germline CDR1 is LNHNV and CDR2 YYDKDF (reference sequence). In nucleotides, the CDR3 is TGTGCCACCAGAAGGGAGGACGGGGAGCTGTTTTTT. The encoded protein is CATRREDGELFF.

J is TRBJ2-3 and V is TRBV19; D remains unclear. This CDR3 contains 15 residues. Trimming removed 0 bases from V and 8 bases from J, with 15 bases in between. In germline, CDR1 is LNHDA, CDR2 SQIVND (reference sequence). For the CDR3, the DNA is TGTGCCAGTAGTATAGATCTATATTCCCGTCTTACGCAGTATTTT. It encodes CASSIDLYSRLTQYF.

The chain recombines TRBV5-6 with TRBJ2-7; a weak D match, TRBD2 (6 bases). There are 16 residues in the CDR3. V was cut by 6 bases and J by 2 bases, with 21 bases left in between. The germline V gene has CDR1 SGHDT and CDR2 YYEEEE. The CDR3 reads CASTSGGGSTPYEQYF. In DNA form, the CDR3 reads TGTGCCAGCACCTCAGGTGGGGGGAGTACCCCCTACGAGCAGTACTTC.

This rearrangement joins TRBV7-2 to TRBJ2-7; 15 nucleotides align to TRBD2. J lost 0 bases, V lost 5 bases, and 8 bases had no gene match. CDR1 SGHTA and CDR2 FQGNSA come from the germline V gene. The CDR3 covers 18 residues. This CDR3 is CASSAFGLAGGSSYEQYF. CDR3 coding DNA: TGTGCCAGCAGCGCCTTCGGACTAGCGGGAGGGAGCTCCTACGAGCAGTACTTC.

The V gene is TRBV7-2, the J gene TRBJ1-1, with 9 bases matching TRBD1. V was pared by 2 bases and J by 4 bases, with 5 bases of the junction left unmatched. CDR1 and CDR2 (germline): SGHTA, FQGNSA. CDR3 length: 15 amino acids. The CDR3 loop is CASSLSHRGPTEAFF. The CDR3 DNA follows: TGTGCCAGCAGCTTATCTCACAGGGGGCCCACTGAAGCTTTCTTT.